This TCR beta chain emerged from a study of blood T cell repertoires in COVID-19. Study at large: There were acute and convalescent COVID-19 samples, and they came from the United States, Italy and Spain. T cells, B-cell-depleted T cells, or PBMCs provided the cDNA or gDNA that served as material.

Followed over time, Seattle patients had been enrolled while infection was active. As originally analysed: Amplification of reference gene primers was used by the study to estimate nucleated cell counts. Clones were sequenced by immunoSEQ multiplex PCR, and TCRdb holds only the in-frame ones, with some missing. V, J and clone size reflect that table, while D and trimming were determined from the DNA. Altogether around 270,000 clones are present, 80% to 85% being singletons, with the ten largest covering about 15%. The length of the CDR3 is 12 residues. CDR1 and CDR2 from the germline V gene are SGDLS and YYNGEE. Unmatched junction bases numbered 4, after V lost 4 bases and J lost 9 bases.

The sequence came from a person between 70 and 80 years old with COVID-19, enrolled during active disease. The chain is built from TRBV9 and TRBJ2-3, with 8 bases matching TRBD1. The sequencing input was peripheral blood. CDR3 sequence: CASSFGQGTQYF. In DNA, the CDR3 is TGTGCCAGCAGCTTTGGACAGGGAACGCAGTATTTT.